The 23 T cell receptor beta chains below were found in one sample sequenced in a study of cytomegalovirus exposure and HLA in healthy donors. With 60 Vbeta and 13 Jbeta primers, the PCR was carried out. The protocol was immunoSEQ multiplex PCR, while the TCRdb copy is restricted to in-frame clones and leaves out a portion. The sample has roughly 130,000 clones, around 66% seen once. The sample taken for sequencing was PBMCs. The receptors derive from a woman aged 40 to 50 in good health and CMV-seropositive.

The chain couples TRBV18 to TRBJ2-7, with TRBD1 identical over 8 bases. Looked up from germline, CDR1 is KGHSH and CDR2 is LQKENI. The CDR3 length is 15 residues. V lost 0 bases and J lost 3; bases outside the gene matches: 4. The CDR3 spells CASSPPETGVYEQYF. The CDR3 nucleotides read TGTGCCAGCTCACCACCCGAGACAGGGGTCTACGAGCAGTACTTC.

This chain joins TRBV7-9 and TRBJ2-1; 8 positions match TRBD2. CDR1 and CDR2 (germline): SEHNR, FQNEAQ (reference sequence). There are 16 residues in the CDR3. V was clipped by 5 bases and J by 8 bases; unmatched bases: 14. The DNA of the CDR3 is TGTGCCAGCAGCCCCAGTTACGGGACTAGGGGGTATGAGCAGTTCTTC. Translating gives CASSPSYGTRGYEQFF.

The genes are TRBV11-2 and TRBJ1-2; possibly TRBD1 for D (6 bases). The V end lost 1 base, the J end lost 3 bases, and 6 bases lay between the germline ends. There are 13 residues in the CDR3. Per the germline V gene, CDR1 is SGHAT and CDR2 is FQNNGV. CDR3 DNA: TGTGCCAGCAGCTTAGGGACAGACTATGGCTACACCTTC. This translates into CASSLGTDYGYTF.

The CDR3 coding sequence is TGTGCCAGCAGTTACGGGACAGGGTATTCTGAAGCTTTCTTT. Protein: CASSYGTGYSEAFF. The chain links TRBV6-5 to TRBJ1-1, with 9 bases that match TRBD1. CDR3 size: 14 residues. Germline V gene lookup returns CDR1 MNHEY and CDR2 SVGAGI. Losses at the gene ends were 2 bases for V and 6 bases for J; bases not matched to a gene: 4.

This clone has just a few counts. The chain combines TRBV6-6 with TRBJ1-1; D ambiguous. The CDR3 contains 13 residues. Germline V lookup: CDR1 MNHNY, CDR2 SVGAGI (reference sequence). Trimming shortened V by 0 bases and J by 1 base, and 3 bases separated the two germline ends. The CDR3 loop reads CASSYSQNTEAFF. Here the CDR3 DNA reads TGTGCCAGCAGTTACTCCCAGAACACTGAAGCTTTCTTT.

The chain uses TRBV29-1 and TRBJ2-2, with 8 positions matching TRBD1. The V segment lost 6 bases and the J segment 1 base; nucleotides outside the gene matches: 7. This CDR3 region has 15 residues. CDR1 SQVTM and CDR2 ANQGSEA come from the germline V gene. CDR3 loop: CSVQGATMNTGELFF. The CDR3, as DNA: TGCAGCGTCCAGGGGGCTACGATGAACACCGGGGAGCTGTTTTTT.

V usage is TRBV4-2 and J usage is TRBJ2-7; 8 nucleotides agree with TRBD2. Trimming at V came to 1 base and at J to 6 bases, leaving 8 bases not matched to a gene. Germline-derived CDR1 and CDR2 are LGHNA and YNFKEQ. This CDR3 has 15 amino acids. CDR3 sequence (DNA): TGTGCCAGCAGCCAAGGACCAGCGGGAGACCGCGAGCAGTACTTC. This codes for CASSQGPAGDREQYF.

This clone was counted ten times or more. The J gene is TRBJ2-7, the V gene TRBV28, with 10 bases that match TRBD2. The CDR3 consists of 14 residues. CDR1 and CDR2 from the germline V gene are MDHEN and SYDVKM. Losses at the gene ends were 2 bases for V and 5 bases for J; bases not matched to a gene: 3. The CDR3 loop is CASSLELAGHEQYF. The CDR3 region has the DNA TGTGCCAGCAGTTTAGAACTAGCGGGGCACGAGCAGTACTTC. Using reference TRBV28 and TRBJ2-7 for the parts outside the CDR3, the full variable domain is DVKVTQSSRYLVKRTGEKVFLECVQDMDHENMFWYRQDPGLGLRLIYFSYDVKMKEKGDIPEGYSVSREKKERFSLILESASTNQTSMYLCASSLELAGHEQYFGPGTRLTVT.

For the CDR3, the DNA is TGTGCCAGCAGTGAACAGGGGAGTAACTATGGCTACACCTTC. It translates to CASSEQGSNYGYTF. The chain uses TRBV2 and TRBJ1-2; tentatively, D is TRBD1 (6 bases). Per germline, CDR1 SNHLY and CDR2 FYNNEI. Trimming pared 2 bases from V and 1 base from J, leaving 8 bases between. This CDR3 has 14 residues. Supplemented by reference TRBV2 and TRBJ1-2, the full variable domain reads EPEVTQTPSHQVTQMGQEVILRCVPISNHLYFYWYRQILGQKVEFLVSFYNNEISEKSEIFDDQFSVERPDGSNFTLKIRSTKLEDSAMYFCASSEQGSNYGYTFGSGTRLTVV.

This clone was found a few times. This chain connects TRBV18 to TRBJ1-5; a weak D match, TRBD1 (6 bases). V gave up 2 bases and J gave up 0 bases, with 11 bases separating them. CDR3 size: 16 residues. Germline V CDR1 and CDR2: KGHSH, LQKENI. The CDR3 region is CASSPGQGTSNQPQHF. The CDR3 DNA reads TGTGCCAGCTCACCAGGCCAGGGGACTAGCAATCAGCCCCAGCATTTT. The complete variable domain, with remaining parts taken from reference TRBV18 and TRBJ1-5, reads NAGVMQNPRHLVRRRGQEARLRCSPMKGHSHVYWYRQLPEEGLKFMVYLQKENIIDESGMPKERFSAEFPKEGPSILRIQQVVRGDSAAYFCASSPGQGTSNQPQHFGDGTRLSIL.

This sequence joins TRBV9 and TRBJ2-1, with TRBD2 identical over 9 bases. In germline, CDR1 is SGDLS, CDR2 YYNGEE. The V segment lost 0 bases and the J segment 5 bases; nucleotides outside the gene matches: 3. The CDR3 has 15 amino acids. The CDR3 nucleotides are TGTGCCAGCAGCGTAGCTTCTAGCGGGAACAATGAGCAGTTCTTC. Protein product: CASSVASSGNNEQFF. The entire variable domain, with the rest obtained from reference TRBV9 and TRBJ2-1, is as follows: DSGVTQTPKHLITATGQRVTLRCSPRSGDLSVYWYQQSLDQGLQFLIQYYNGEERAKGNILERFSAQQFPDLHSELNLSSLELGDSALYFCASSVASSGNNEQFFGPGTRLTVL.

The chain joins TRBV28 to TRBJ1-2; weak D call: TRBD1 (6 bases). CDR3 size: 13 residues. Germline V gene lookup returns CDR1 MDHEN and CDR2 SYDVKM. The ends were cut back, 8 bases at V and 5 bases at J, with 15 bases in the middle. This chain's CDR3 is CASQDSPIYGYTF. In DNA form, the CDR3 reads TGTGCCAGCCAGGACAGTCCGATTTATGGCTACACCTTC.

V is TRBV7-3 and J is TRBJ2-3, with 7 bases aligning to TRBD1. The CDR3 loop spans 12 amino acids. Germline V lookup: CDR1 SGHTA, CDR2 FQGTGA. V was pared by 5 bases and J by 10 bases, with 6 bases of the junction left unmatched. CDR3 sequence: CASSPRQGAQYF. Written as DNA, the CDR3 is TGTGCCAGCAGCCCCCGCCAGGGGGCGCAGTATTTT.

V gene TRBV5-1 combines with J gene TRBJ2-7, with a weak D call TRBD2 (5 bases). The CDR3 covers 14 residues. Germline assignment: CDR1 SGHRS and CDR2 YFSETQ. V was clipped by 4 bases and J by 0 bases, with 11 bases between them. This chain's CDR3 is CASSTGMSSYEQYF. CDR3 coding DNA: TGCGCCAGCAGCACCGGGATGAGCTCCTACGAGCAGTACTTC. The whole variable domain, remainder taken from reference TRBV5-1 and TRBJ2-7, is KAGVTQTPRYLIKTRGQQVTLSCSPISGHRSVSWYQQTPGQGLQFLFEYFSETQRNKGNFPGRFSGRQFSNSRSEMNVSTLELGDSALYLCASSTGMSSYEQYFGPGTRLTVT.

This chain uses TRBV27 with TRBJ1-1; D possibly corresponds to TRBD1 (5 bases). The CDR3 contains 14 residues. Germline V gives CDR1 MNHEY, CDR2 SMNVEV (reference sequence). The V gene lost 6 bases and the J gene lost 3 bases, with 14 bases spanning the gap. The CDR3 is CASRMGLLHTEAFF. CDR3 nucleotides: TGTGCCAGCAGGATGGGACTTCTGCACACTGAAGCTTTCTTT.

The CDR3 protein is CASSATTGDYYGYTF. The CDR3, as DNA: TGTGCCAGCAGCGCAACGACAGGGGATTACTATGGCTACACCTTC. The chain carries TRBV9 and TRBJ1-2; TRBD1 agrees at 8 bases. The ends lost 3 bases at V and 3 bases at J; junction bases unmatched: 7. The germline V gene encodes CDR1 SGDLS and CDR2 YYNGEE. The CDR3 has 15 amino acids.

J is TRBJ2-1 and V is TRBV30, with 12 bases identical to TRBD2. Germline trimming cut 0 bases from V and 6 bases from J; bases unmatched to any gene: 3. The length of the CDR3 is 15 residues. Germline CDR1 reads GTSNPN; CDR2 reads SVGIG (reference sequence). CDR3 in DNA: TGTGCCTGGAGTGTACGGGGACTAGCGGGCAATGAGCAGTTCTTC. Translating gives CAWSVRGLAGNEQFF.

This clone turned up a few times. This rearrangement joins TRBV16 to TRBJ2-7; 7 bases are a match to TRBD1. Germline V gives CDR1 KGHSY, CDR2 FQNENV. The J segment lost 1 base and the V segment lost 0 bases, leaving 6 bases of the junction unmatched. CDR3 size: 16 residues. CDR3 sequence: CASSQSRPGGSYEQYF. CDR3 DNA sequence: TGTGCCAGCAGCCAATCGAGGCCAGGGGGATCCTACGAGCAGTACTTC.

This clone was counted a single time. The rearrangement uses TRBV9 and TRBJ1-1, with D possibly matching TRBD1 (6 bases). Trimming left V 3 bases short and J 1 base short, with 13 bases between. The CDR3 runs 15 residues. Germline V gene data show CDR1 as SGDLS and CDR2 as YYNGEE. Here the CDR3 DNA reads TGTGCCAGCAGCGCCAACTTACAGGGGAACACTGAAGCTTTCTTT. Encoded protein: CASSANLQGNTEAFF.

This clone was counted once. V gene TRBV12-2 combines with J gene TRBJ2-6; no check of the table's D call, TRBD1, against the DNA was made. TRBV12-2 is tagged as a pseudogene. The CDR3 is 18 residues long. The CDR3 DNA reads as TGTGCAAGTCGCTTAAATGGCAGGGTTAAATCTGGGGCCAACGTCCTGACTTTC. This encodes CASRLNGRVKSGANVLTF.

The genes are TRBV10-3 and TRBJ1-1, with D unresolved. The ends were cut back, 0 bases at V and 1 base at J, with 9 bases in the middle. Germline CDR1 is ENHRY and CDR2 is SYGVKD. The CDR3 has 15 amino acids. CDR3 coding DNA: TGTGCCATCAGTGAGTCGATGTCGGGGAACACTGAAGCTTTCTTT. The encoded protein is CAISESMSGNTEAFF.

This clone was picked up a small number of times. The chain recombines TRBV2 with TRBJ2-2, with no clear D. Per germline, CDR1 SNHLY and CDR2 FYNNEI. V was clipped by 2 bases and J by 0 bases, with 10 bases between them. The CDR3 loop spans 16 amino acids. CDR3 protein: CASSELVPTNTGELFF. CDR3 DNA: TGTGCCAGCAGTGAACTAGTGCCGACGAACACCGGGGAGCTGTTTTTT. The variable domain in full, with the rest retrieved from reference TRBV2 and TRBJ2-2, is EPEVTQTPSHQVTQMGQEVILRCVPISNHLYFYWYRQILGQKVEFLVSFYNNEISEKSEIFDDQFSVERPDGSNFTLKIRSTKLEDSAMYFCASSELVPTNTGELFFGEGSRLTVL.

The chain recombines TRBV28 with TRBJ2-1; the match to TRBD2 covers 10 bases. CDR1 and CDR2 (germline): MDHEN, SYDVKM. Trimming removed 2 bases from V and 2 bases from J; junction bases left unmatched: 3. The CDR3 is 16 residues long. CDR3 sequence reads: CASSLITSGTYNEQFF. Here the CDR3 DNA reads TGTGCCAGCAGTTTAATAACTAGCGGGACCTACAATGAGCAGTTCTTC.